Presented here are 31 T cell receptor beta chains from one specimen sequenced in a study of blood T cell repertoires in COVID-19. The repertoire was sequenced with immunoSEQ multiplex PCR; TCRdb's copy has only in-frame clones and lacks some. This sample has around 130,000 clones; less than 90% occur once, and the top ten carry 12%. The sample was peripheral blood. These receptors all come from a woman aged 25 to 39 who had recovered from COVID-19.

In regard to this clone: An end of the junction differs from the germline gene, which may be a read error. The J gene is TRBJ2-7, the V gene TRBV7-7; 12 bases fit TRBD2. CDR3 size: 16 residues. Per the germline V gene, CDR1 is SSHAT and CDR2 is FNYEAQ (reference sequence). The CDR3 spells CASSALTSGRTYEQYF. CDR3 in DNA: TGTGCTAGCAGCGCACTGACTAGCGGGAGAACCTACGAGCAGTACTTC. Together with reference TRBV7-7 and TRBJ2-7, the CDR3 gives the full variable domain: GAGVSQSPRYKVTKRGQDVTLRCDPISSHATLYWYQQALGQGPEFLTYFNYEAQPDKSGLPSDRFSAERPEGSISTLTIQRTEQRDSAMYRCASSALTSGRTYEQYFGPGTRLTVT.

This clone was seen a handful of times. CDR3 sequence (DNA): TGTGCCAGCAGACCCGGGACTAGCGCCGTCAATGAGCAGTTCTTC. Translation: CASRPGTSAVNEQFF. The V and J genes are TRBV7-9 and TRBJ2-1; TRBD2 agrees at 10 bases. Per the germline V gene, CDR1 is SEHNR and CDR2 is FQNEAQ (reference sequence). The CDR3 has 15 amino acids. V shed 6 bases and J 6 bases; nucleotides not matched to a gene: 8.

The chain uses TRBV18 and TRBJ1-6, with 10 bases identical to TRBD1. CDR3 size: 16 residues. V was clipped by 6 bases and J by 7 bases; unmatched bases: 9. Germline lookup yields CDR1 KGHSH and CDR2 LQKENI. The CDR3 bases are TGTGCCAGCTCCCCCCTTTTGGACAGGGGGAATTCACCCCTCCACTTT. Encoded protein: CASSPLLDRGNSPLHF.

This clone was recorded only once. The chain recombines TRBV6-2 or TRBV6-3 with TRBJ1-1, with 10 bases that match TRBD1. V was clipped by 2 bases and J by 1 base; unmatched bases: 7. The length of the CDR3 is 17 residues. Germline CDR1 is MNHEY and CDR2 is SVGEGT. The CDR3 reads CASSYAGQGRGNTEAFF. DNA of the CDR3: TGTGCCAGCAGTTACGCGGGACAGGGGAGAGGGAACACTGAAGCTTTCTTT.

This chain's CDR3 is CASSISAGGSYEQYF. The CDR3 region has the DNA TGTGCCAGTAGTATCTCGGCGGGAGGCTCCTACGAGCAGTACTTC. The V and J genes are TRBV19 and TRBJ2-7, with 8 positions matching TRBD2. Germline loops: CDR1 LNHDA, CDR2 SQIVND (reference sequence). This CDR3 comprises 15 residues. V trimming: 3 bases; J trimming: 0 bases; junction bases outside the gene matches: 4.

The chain is built from TRBV10-2 and TRBJ1-2, with TRBD1 matching 7 bases. J was trimmed by 0 bases and V by 5 bases; bases with no gene match: 9. CDR3 length: 16 amino acids. CDR1 and CDR2 (germline): WSHSY, SAAADI. This CDR3 is CASSRPQGEANYGYTF. The CDR3 nucleotides read TGCGCCAGCAGTCGACCGCAGGGGGAAGCTAACTATGGCTACACCTTC.

This clone was counted between two and nine times. The rearrangement uses TRBV5-5 and TRBJ2-1; 8 bases fit TRBD2. Germline loops: CDR1 SGHKS, CDR2 YYEKEE (reference sequence). This CDR3 contains 16 residues. Unmatched junction bases numbered 6, after V lost 0 bases and J lost 4 bases. The DNA for the CDR3 is TGTGCCAGCAGCTTGGCCTCTAGCGGGCTATACAATGAGCAGTTCTTC. It yields the protein CASSLASSGLYNEQFF.

The rearrangement uses TRBV11-2 and TRBJ2-5; 7 positions agree with TRBD1. V trimming: 3 bases; J trimming: 1 base; junction bases outside the gene matches: 14. CDR1 is SGHAT, CDR2 FQNNGV, per germline. This CDR3 contains 18 residues. The CDR3 region has the DNA TGTGCCAGCAGCTTTAGCGTGCTTCCCCGACAGGGCCAAGAGACCCAGTACTTC. Protein sequence: CASSFSVLPRQGQETQYF.

The V gene is TRBV7-9, the J gene TRBJ1-1, with D tentatively TRBD1 (6 bases). The V end lost 6 bases, the J end lost 5 bases, and 13 bases lay between the germline ends. The CDR3 sequence is 13 residues long. CDR1 is SEHNR, CDR2 FQNEAQ, per germline (reference sequence). The DNA of the CDR3 is TGTGCCAGCAGGGTCAGGGGAAGTACTGAAGCTTTCTTT. It yields the protein CASRVRGSTEAFF.

J is TRBJ1-1 and V is TRBV5-1, with D perhaps matching TRBD1 (6 bases). From germline, CDR1 is SGHRS and CDR2 YFSETQ. V was clipped by 3 bases and J by 5 bases, with 17 bases between them. The CDR3 loop spans 15 amino acids. CDR3 protein: CASSWGPTLGTEAFF. The DNA of the CDR3 is TGCGCCAGCAGCTGGGGGCCCACTCTCGGGACTGAAGCTTTCTTT.

The chain joins TRBV5-1 to TRBJ2-4; TRBD1 matches 8 bases. With V trimmed by 2 bases and J by 15 bases, 4 bases remained unmatched. This CDR3 is built from 11 residues. Germline V gene data show CDR1 as SGHRS and CDR2 as YFSETQ. CDR3 region: CASSFGQGWYF. CDR3 nucleotides: TGCGCCAGCAGCTTCGGACAGGGCTGGTACTTC.

DNA for the CDR3: TGTGCCAGCAGTTACGGCGGGGGGCCCGGGGAGCTGTTTTTT. Its translation is CASSYGGGPGELFF. The gene calls are TRBV6-5 and TRBJ2-2, with 8 bases lining up with TRBD2. Trimming at V came to 2 bases and at J to 6 bases, leaving 2 bases not matched to a gene. The germline V gene encodes CDR1 MNHEY and CDR2 SVGAGI. The CDR3 runs to 14 residues.

This chain links TRBV20-1 with TRBJ2-3; D possibly corresponds to TRBD1 (5 bases). Trimming left V 3 bases short and J 0 bases short, with 13 bases between. This CDR3 spans 15 amino acids. Germline V CDR1 and CDR2: DFQATT, SNEGSKA (reference sequence). The CDR3 region is CSASRNGHSTDTQYF. DNA for the CDR3: TGCAGTGCTAGTAGAAACGGACATAGCACAGATACGCAGTATTTT.

This chain links TRBV11-2 with TRBJ1-1; D remains ambiguous. Germline CDR1 and CDR2: SGHAT and FQNNGV. CDR3 size: 14 residues. Trimming removed 2 bases at V and 4 bases at J, with 11 bases between. This CDR3 is CASSLRQGGTEAFF. The CDR3 coding sequence is TGTGCCAGCAGCTTAAGGCAAGGAGGCACTGAAGCTTTCTTT.

This chain connects TRBV7-9 to TRBJ1-2, with no clear D. Per germline, CDR1 SEHNR and CDR2 FQNEAQ (reference sequence). V was trimmed by 4 bases and J by 7 bases, leaving 13 bases between them. This CDR3 region has 13 residues. The CDR3 DNA follows: TGTGCCAGCAGCTACGGACCGGAGGGTGGCTACACCTTC. This translates into CASSYGPEGGYTF. The full variable domain, rest sourced from reference TRBV7-9 and TRBJ1-2, is DTGVSQNPRHKITKRGQNVTFRCDPISEHNRLYWYRQTLGQGPEFLTYFQNEAQLEKSRLLSDRFSAERPKGSFSTLEIQRTEQGDSAMYLCASSYGPEGGYTFGSGTRLTVV.

This chain uses TRBV9 with TRBJ2-1; the D gene is possibly TRBD1 (6 bases). CDR1 SGDLS and CDR2 YYNGEE come from the germline V gene. V lost 4 bases and J lost 4, with 15 bases in between. There are 15 residues in the CDR3. CDR3: CASSTGIGGYNEQFF. Written as DNA, the CDR3 is TGTGCCAGCAGCACAGGGATTGGTGGTTACAATGAGCAGTTCTTC.

The chain employs TRBV10-3 and TRBJ2-1; D unresolved. Trimming stripped 2 bases from V and 9 bases from J, with 8 bases between. Germline CDR1 ENHRY, CDR2 SYGVKD. This CDR3 spans 12 amino acids. The CDR3 loop reads CAISEPTGEQFF. The CDR3 nucleotides are TGTGCCATCAGTGAGCCGACGGGTGAGCAGTTCTTC.

The V and J genes are TRBV5-1 and TRBJ2-5; D perhaps matches TRBD1 (5 bases). Germline V CDR1 and CDR2: SGHRS, YFSETQ. The CDR3 is made up of 12 amino acids. V shed 4 bases and J shed 3 bases, with 7 bases lying between them. The CDR3 protein is CASSVTEETQYF. The CDR3 DNA follows: TGCGCCAGCAGCGTGACAGAAGAGACCCAGTACTTC.

In the case of this clone: The DNA is left out, because the CDR3 cannot be placed on it with certainty; the CDR3 is given as TCRdb lists it. The rearrangement links TRBV21-1 to TRBJ2-7; TRBD1 was called by the table and not checked on the DNA. TRBV21-1 is a pseudogene. The CDR3 length equals 17 residues, ends included. This CDR3 reads CARRPFGPGATRGEQYF.

The rearrangement joins TRBV5-1 to TRBJ2-7, with 14 bases identical to TRBD2. Trimming cost V 4 bases and J 0 bases; bases outside gene matches: 3. Looked up from germline, CDR1 is SGHRS and CDR2 is YFSETQ. The CDR3 has 16 residues. CDR3 nucleotide sequence: TGCGCCAGCAGCAAAGGGACTAGCGGGGGCTCCTACGAGCAGTACTTC. Protein: CASSKGTSGGSYEQYF.

This chain connects TRBV27 to TRBJ1-1, with a tentative D call TRBD1 (6 bases). The CDR3 is 15 amino acids. V lost 5 bases and J 3 bases, leaving 16 bases between the germline ends. Germline lookup yields CDR1 MNHEY and CDR2 SMNVEV (reference sequence). CDR3 in DNA: TGTGCCAGCAGTGGTCCCCACAGGGTGGACACTGAAGCTTTCTTT. Encoded protein: CASSGPHRVDTEAFF.

This clone occurred a few times. This chain uses TRBV29-1 with TRBJ2-1; TRBD2 matches at 8 bases. Germline V gene lookup returns CDR1 SQVTM and CDR2 ANQGSEA. CDR3 length: 15 residues. The ends lost 1 base at V and 7 bases at J; junction bases unmatched: 9. The CDR3 sequence is CSVEVAGLGVNEQFF. The CDR3 coding sequence is TGCAGCGTTGAAGTTGCGGGACTAGGTGTGAATGAGCAGTTCTTC.

This chain joins TRBV20-1 and TRBJ2-2; TRBD1 matches 8 bases. CDR1 DFQATT and CDR2 SNEGSKA come from the germline V gene (reference sequence). The CDR3 consists of 14 residues. V trimming: 3 bases; J trimming: 6 bases; junction bases outside the gene matches: 6. The CDR3 DNA is TGCAGTGCTAGTGGGACAGGTTTTCCCGGGGAGCTGTTTTTT. It is translated as CSASGTGFPGELFF.

This clone has more than one count but fewer than ten. The rearrangement uses TRBV6-5 and TRBJ1-1, with a tentative D call TRBD1 (5 bases). The CDR3 contains 15 residues. V was clipped by 6 bases and J by 5 bases, with 19 bases between them. Germline CDR1 and CDR2: MNHEY and SVGAGI. The CDR3, as DNA: TGTGCCAGCAGACAGTCTATAACAGGCGGAACTGAAGCTTTCTTT. Amino acids: CASRQSITGGTEAFF.

The chain uses TRBV11-2 and TRBJ2-1; D is perhaps TRBD2 (5 bases). Trimming shortened V by 5 bases and J by 0 bases, and 8 bases separated the two germline ends. This CDR3 spans 14 amino acids. CDR1 is SGHAT, CDR2 FQNNGV, per germline. DNA of the CDR3: TGTGCCAGCAGCCCAGCGGCCTCCTACAATGAGCAGTTCTTC. It specifies CASSPAASYNEQFF.

This clone has a single count. This chain connects TRBV2 to TRBJ2-7; 15 bases are a match to TRBD2. The CDR3 is made up of 16 amino acids. V was clipped by 5 bases and J by 6 bases; unmatched bases: 8. Germline CDR1 reads SNHLY; CDR2 reads FYNNEI. The CDR3 protein is CASSWTSGRADPEQYF. CDR3 DNA: TGTGCCAGCAGTTGGACTAGCGGGAGGGCCGATCCCGAGCAGTACTTC.

The chain uses TRBV16 and TRBJ1-5; 8 bases match TRBD1. Germline V gene sequence: CDR1 KGHSY, CDR2 FQNENV. Trimming removed 0 bases from V and 4 bases from J; junction bases left unmatched: 8. The CDR3 covers 17 residues. The CDR3 bases are TGTGCCAGCAGCCAATCGCGGACAGGGAAAGGTAATCAGCCCCAGCATTTT. It yields the protein CASSQSRTGKGNQPQHF.

The chain couples TRBV7-2 to TRBJ1-2, with TRBD1 matching 8 bases. CDR1 is SGHTA and CDR2 is FQGNSA in the germline V gene. The CDR3 covers 15 residues. After removal of 5 bases from V and 8 bases from J, the junction contained 13 bases not matched to a gene. The CDR3 protein is CASSLQGASVGGYTF. DNA of the CDR3: TGTGCCAGCAGCCTCCAGGGGGCTTCGGTTGGAGGCTACACCTTC.

Ten or more counts support this clone. V usage is TRBV18 and J usage is TRBJ1-1, with D tentatively TRBD1 (6 bases). V gave up 1 base and J gave up 0 bases, with 12 bases separating them. Germline CDR1 reads KGHSH; CDR2 reads LQKENI. This CDR3 region has 16 residues. The CDR3 region has the DNA TGTGCCAGCTCACCACTTCGGGACACCTTGAACACTGAAGCTTTCTTT. This gives the protein CASSPLRDTLNTEAFF.

This clone occurred once. This sequence joins TRBV4-2 and TRBJ2-2, with 9 nucleotides matching TRBD2. CDR1 is LGHNA and CDR2 is YNFKEQ in the germline V gene. The CDR3 is made up of 19 amino acids. Trimming at V came to 2 bases and at J to 1 base, leaving 11 bases not matched to a gene. The CDR3 sequence: CASSQLKDLAGLNTGELFF. The CDR3 nucleotides are TGTGCCAGCAGCCAACTTAAAGATCTAGCGGGATTGAACACCGGGGAGCTGTTTTTT.

CDR3 nucleotide sequence: TGCAGCGCCAGGGACATTAAAACCTACGAGCAGTACTTC. Residues: CSARDIKTYEQYF. This chain uses TRBV29-1 with TRBJ2-7, with D perhaps TRBD1 (6 bases). The CDR3 length is 13 residues. Trimming removed 7 bases at V and 2 bases at J, with 15 bases between. From germline, CDR1 is SQVTM and CDR2 ANQGSEA.